A selection of T cell receptor beta chains follows, all from one sample in a study of post-analysis software for immune sequencing data. TCRdb re-called the PCR reads through MiXCR, storing one row per CDR3 protein. Here the sample spans about 560,000 distinct CDR3 sequences, roughly 47% being singletons. Source material: blood. Receptors were obtained from a girl aged 10 to 17 with multiple sclerosis. Each CDR3 is given with its conserved first and last residue. A D gene is named only where the DNA matches it firmly. Clone size, where shown, is once, few, many, or a class for clones that have expanded.

v_gene,d_gene,j_gene,abundance,CDR3aa,CDR3nt
TRBV5-1,TRBD2,TRBJ2-7,.,CASSLTVSGSGEQYF,TGCGCCAGCAGCCTAACGGTTAGCGGGAGTGGCGAGCAGTACTTC
TRBV10-3,TRBD2,TRBJ2-7,.,CAISGTSGVSYEQYF,TGTGCCATCAGTGGTACTAGCGGGGTCTCCTACGAGCAGTACTTC
TRBV20-1,.,TRBJ2-1,.,CSASGGPGDEQFF,TGCAGTGCTAGCGGGGGCCCGGGGGATGAGCAGTTCTTC
TRBV29-1,TRBD1,TRBJ2-1,.,CSVIRGRLEGDNEQFF,TGCAGCGTAATCAGGGGGCGATTGGAGGGGGACAATGAGCAGTTCTTC
TRBV5-1,.,TRBJ2-4,few,CASSEGSSAKNIQYF,TGCGCCAGCAGCGAGGGAAGTTCAGCCAAAAACATTCAGTACTTC
TRBV5-6,TRBD2,TRBJ2-7,.,CASGRVSAPEQYF,TGTGCCAGCGGGAGGGTTTCGGCACCCGAGCAGTACTTC
TRBV25-1,.,TRBJ2-7,.,CASRDSDFSYEQYF,TGTGCCAGCAGAGACTCCGATTTCTCCTACGAGCAGTACTTC
TRBV5-1,.,TRBJ2-7,few,CASSPRTDSYEQYF,TGCGCCAGCAGCCCACGGACGGATTCCTACGAGCAGTACTTC
TRBV12-3/TRBV12-4,TRBD2,TRBJ2-3,.,CASTIGLGESFVDTQYF,TGTGCCAGCACCATCGGACTAGGAGAGTCTTTTGTGGATACGCAGTATTTT
TRBV7-9,TRBD1,TRBJ2-6,few,CASSQDRGPGANVLTF,TGTGCCAGCAGCCAAGACAGGGGCCCTGGGGCCAACGTCCTGACTTTC
TRBV12-3/TRBV12-4,.,TRBJ2-7,.,CASSSGLIYEQYF,TGTGCCAGCAGTTCCGGACTGATTTACGAGCAGTACTTC
TRBV20-1,TRBD2,TRBJ2-1,few,CSAVSFSGKNEQFF,TGCAGTGCTGTTTCTTTTAGCGGGAAGAATGAGCAGTTCTTC
TRBV7-2,TRBD2,TRBJ2-1,few,CASSLWGGGNEQFF,TGTGCCAGCAGCTTATGGGGCGGGGGAAATGAGCAGTTCTTC
TRBV2,TRBD2,TRBJ2-1,.,CASRGEGEQFF,TGTGCCAGCAGAGGGGAGGGTGAGCAGTTCTTC
TRBV7-6,.,TRBJ2-7,.,CASSLGGVRRAYEQYF,TGTGCCAGCAGCTTAGGTGGGGTCCGGAGGGCCTACGAGCAGTACTTC
TRBV4-1,.,TRBJ2-3,once,CASSQVMEETDTQYF,TGCGCCAGCAGCCAAGTGATGGAGGAAACAGATACGCAGTATTTT
TRBV9,.,TRBJ1-1,.,CATGRGDTEAFF,TGTGCCACCGGCAGGGGTGACACTGAAGCTTTCTTT
TRBV6-5,.,TRBJ2-7,few,CASSKSGTLPLEQYF,TGTGCCAGCAGTAAATCCGGGACCCTACCCCTCGAGCAGTACTTC
TRBV6-5,.,TRBJ2-7,few,CASSLSEGSYEQYF,TGTGCCAGCAGTCTCTCCGAGGGTTCCTACGAGCAGTACTTC
TRBV6-9,.,TRBJ2-1,.,CADPRGVYNEQFF,TGTGCCGACCCCAGGGGGGTCTACAATGAGCAGTTCTTC